The rows below give T cell receptor beta chains drawn from one sample of a study of cytomegalovirus exposure and HLA in healthy donors. This table comes from immunoSEQ multiplex PCR, and its TCRdb copy is limited to in-frame clones, with some not included. This table holds about 170,000 clones, around 80% found once. Sequencing input: PBMCs. The source is a woman aged 45-65 years in good health and CMV-seronegative. Both conserved end residues are part of each CDR3. A D gene is named only where the DNA matches it firmly. Where a row states a size, it is once, few, many or the class of an expanded clone; other rows omit it.

V gene	J gene	clone size	D gene	CDR3 DNA	CDR3 protein
TRBV2	TRBJ2-5	NA	NA	TGTGCCAGCAGCGGGGCCCTCGAAAGGGACTACCAAGAGACCCAGTACTTC	CASSGALERDYQETQYF
TRBV11-2	TRBJ2-3	few	NA	TGTGCCAGCAGCCCGCGCGGGGGCCTCACAGATACGCAGTATTTT	CASSPRGGLTDTQYF
TRBV5-1	TRBJ2-2	NA	TRBD1	TGCGCCAGCAGCTTTGGGCAGGGGGCGGCAACCGGGGAGCTGTTTTTT	CASSFGQGAATGELFF
TRBV28	TRBJ1-2	NA	TRBD1	TGTGCCAGCAGCACCGGGACAGCCTATGGCTACACCTTC	CASSTGTAYGYTF
TRBV29-1	TRBJ2-7	NA	TRBD1	TGCAGCGTTGCTGCCGGGACAGGGGGCCCGATAACCTACGAGCAGTACTTC	CSVAAGTGGPITYEQYF
TRBV7-2	TRBJ2-7	NA	NA	TGTGCCAGCAGCTTAGCTGGCGGGGGCGGATACGAGCAGTACTTC	CASSLAGGGGYEQYF
TRBV7-2	TRBJ1-5	NA	NA	TGTGCCAGCAGCCGGGGGGACCGCCGGAGCAATCAGCCCCAGCATTTT	CASSRGDRRSNQPQHF
TRBV7-2	TRBJ1-2	NA	NA	TGTGCCAGCAGCCGGGGGGGGGCGCCGCGAGATGGCTACACCTTC	CASSRGGAPRDGYTF
TRBV7-8	TRBJ1-5	NA	NA	TGTGCCAGCAGCTTAGTACTGGCGGAAAATCAGCCCCAGCATTTT	CASSLVLAENQPQHF
TRBV28	TRBJ1-2	NA	NA	TGTGCCAGCAGTAGGGGCGGGGACCCTAGATACTATGGCTACACCTTC	CASSRGGDPRYYGYTF
TRBV6-5	TRBJ1-6	few	TRBD1	TGTGCCAGCACCTCGGGACAGATAAATTCACCCCTCCACTTT	CASTSGQINSPLHF